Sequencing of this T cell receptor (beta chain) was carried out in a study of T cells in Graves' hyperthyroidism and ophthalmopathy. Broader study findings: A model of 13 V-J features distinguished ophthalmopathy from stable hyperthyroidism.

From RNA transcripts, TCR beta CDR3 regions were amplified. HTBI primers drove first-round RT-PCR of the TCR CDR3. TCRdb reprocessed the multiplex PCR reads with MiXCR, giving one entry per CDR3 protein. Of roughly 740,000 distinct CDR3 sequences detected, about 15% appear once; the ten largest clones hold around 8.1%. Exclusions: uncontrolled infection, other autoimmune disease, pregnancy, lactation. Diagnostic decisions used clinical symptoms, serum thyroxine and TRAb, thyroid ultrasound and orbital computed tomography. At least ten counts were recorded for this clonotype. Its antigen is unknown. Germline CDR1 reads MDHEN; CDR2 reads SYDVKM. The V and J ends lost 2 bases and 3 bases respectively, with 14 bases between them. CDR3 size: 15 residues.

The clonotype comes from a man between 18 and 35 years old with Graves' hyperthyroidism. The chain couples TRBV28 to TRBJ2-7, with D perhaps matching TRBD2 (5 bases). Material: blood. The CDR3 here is CASSLSYPGGYEQYF. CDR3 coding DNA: TGTGCCAGCAGTTTAAGCTACCCCGGAGGCTACGAGCAGTACTTC.